The 17 T cell receptor beta chains reported below all come from one sample, sequenced in a study of radiotherapy plus CTLA-4 blockade in lung cancer. Here immunoSEQ multiplex PCR was the method, and the copy in TCRdb shows in-frame clones only, minus some. The sample holds about 85,000 clones, approximately 86% seen once. This specimen consisted of peripheral blood, obtained from a patient treated with radiotherapy plus ipilimumab. The receptor source for this set is a human donor with non-small cell lung cancer who had a partial response to radiotherapy plus ipilimumab.

This chain joins TRBV5-1 and TRBJ2-7, with 10 bases that match TRBD2. Trimming removed 3 bases from V and 5 bases from J; junction bases left unmatched: 14. Germline CDR1 reads SGHRS; CDR2 reads YFSETQ. The CDR3 runs to 17 residues. The CDR3 loop reads CASSSTKVLAGADEQYF. CDR3 nucleotides: TGCGCCAGCAGCTCCACAAAGGTGCTAGCGGGAGCTGACGAGCAGTACTTC.

The chain joins TRBV5-5 to TRBJ1-1, with 8 bases that match TRBD1. The CDR3 has 14 residues. Germline loops: CDR1 SGHKS, CDR2 YYEKEE (reference sequence). Trimming at V came to 4 bases and at J to 5 bases, leaving 7 bases not matched to a gene. The CDR3 loop reads CASSIVQGETEAFF. In DNA form, the CDR3 reads TGTGCCAGCAGCATCGTACAGGGGGAAACTGAAGCTTTCTTT.

This sequence joins TRBV5-1 and TRBJ1-5; tentatively, D is TRBD1 (6 bases). V was shortened by 4 bases and J by 5 bases, with 10 bases between the two germline ends. CDR3 length equals 13 residues. Germline CDR1 SGHRS, CDR2 YFSETQ. The CDR3 loop is CASSVNRDQPQHF. In nucleotides, the CDR3 is TGCGCCAGCAGCGTGAACAGGGATCAGCCCCAGCATTTT.

This clone was counted between two and nine times. The V call is TRBV28, the J call TRBJ1-1, with D maybe TRBD1 (5 bases). Germline V gives CDR1 MDHEN, CDR2 SYDVKM. CDR3 length equals 15 residues. V lost 4 bases, J lost 0 bases, and 12 bases lay in between. The CDR3 region is CASSSTGLMNTEAFF. The CDR3 DNA follows: TGTGCCAGCAGTTCGACGGGACTTATGAACACTGAAGCTTTCTTT.

The rearrangement uses TRBV7-8 and TRBJ2-1, with 13 nucleotides matching TRBD2. Germline-derived CDR1 and CDR2 are SGHVS and FQNEAQ. Germline trimming cut 5 bases from V and 2 bases from J; bases unmatched to any gene: 9. The CDR3 contains 18 residues. CDR3 DNA sequence: TGTGCCAGCAGCCGACGGACTAGCGGGAGTGAAACCTACAATGAGCAGTTCTTC. It codes for CASSRRTSGSETYNEQFF.

V usage is TRBV27 and J usage is TRBJ2-7, with 7 bases lining up with TRBD2. Germline V gene lookup returns CDR1 MNHEY and CDR2 SMNVEV (reference sequence). The CDR3 has 16 residues. V was pared by 0 bases and J by 4 bases, with 9 bases of the junction left unmatched. In DNA, the CDR3 is TGTGCCAGCAGTTTATCGGGCGGGAGCGGCAGTTACGAGCAGTACGTC. Protein product: CASSLSGGSGSYEQYV.

In the case of this clone: The same CDR3 arises from other DNA sequences in this sample as well. This sequence joins TRBV19 and TRBJ2-3, with 9 bases aligning to TRBD1. V trimming: 3 bases; J trimming: 2 bases; junction bases outside the gene matches: 6. This CDR3 has 16 residues. Per the germline V gene, CDR1 is LNHDA and CDR2 is SQIVND (reference sequence). The CDR3 reads CASSILGQGFTDTQYF. In DNA form, the CDR3 reads TGTGCCAGTAGTATTCTTGGACAGGGGTTCACAGATACGCAGTATTTT.

The chain employs TRBV5-1 and TRBJ2-2, with D perhaps matching TRBD1 (6 bases). The CDR3 has 16 residues. Trimming pared 2 bases from V and 6 bases from J, leaving 17 bases between. Germline V gene lookup returns CDR1 SGHRS and CDR2 YFSETQ. This chain's CDR3 is CASSFIRAGVPGELFF. The DNA of the CDR3 is TGCGCCAGCAGCTTTATAAGGGCAGGGGTCCCCGGGGAGCTGTTTTTT.

The count of this clone is one. This chain joins TRBV28 and TRBJ2-7; 9 positions agree with TRBD1. The trim removed 2 bases at V and 2 bases at J, leaving 4 bases unmatched. Germline values: CDR1 MDHEN, CDR2 SYDVKM. This CDR3 spans 15 amino acids. In DNA, the CDR3 is TGTGCCAGCAGTTTAGGGGGGACAGGGCCCTACGAGCAGTACTTC. It codes for CASSLGGTGPYEQYF.

The chain joins TRBV9 to TRBJ1-4; 7 bases map to TRBD1. CDR3 length: 16 residues. Germline V gene sequence: CDR1 SGDLS, CDR2 YYNGEE. With 4 bases clipped from V and 0 bases from J, the junction kept 6 bases outside the gene matches. In DNA form, the CDR3 reads TGTGCCAGCAGCCCCTACGGGACAGCAACTAATGAAAAACTGTTTTTT. Translating it yields CASSPYGTATNEKLFF.

This clone was seen more than once but under ten times. J is TRBJ2-1 and V is TRBV10-3; 9 nucleotides match TRBD2. Germline V lookup: CDR1 ENHRY, CDR2 SYGVKD. The ends lost 0 bases at V and 8 bases at J; junction bases unmatched: 5. There are 15 residues in the CDR3. CDR3 nucleotide sequence: TGTGCCATCAGTGAGTCGTTGAAGCGGGAGGATGAGCAGTTCTTC. Protein: CAISESLKREDEQFF.

The chain employs TRBV6-1 and TRBJ2-7; 7 nucleotides align to TRBD1. CDR3 size: 14 residues. Looked up from germline, CDR1 is MNHNS and CDR2 is SASEGT. The V gene end was trimmed by 7 bases and the J gene end by 6 bases; junction bases not matched to a gene: 12. CDR3 DNA: TGTGCCAGCACCTCGACAGGGTTGGTTCGCGAGCAGTACTTC. Amino acid sequence: CASTSTGLVREQYF.

V gene TRBV28 combines with J gene TRBJ2-5; D call uncertain. The J call may not be correct, given that the DNA end is closer to TRBJ2-7. The CDR3 spans 11 residues. Germline CDR1 MDHEN, CDR2 SYDVKM. The CDR3 nucleotides read TGTGCCAGCAGTTCCACCTACGAGCAGTACTTC. This translates into CASSSTYEQYF.

J is TRBJ2-1 and V is TRBV6-4; 11 nucleotides align to TRBD2. With 4 bases clipped from V and 8 bases from J, the junction kept 13 bases outside the gene matches. Germline V lookup: CDR1 MRHNA, CDR2 SNTAGT. The CDR3 contains 17 residues. The CDR3 nucleotides read TGTGCCAGCAGTGCCACTGGACTAGCGGGTGGTGGGGATGAGCAGTTCTTC. Encoded protein: CASSATGLAGGGDEQFF.

The genes are TRBV6-1 and TRBJ2-5; TRBD2 agrees at 13 bases. Germline V gene lookup returns CDR1 MNHNS and CDR2 SASEGT. The trim removed 4 bases at V and 4 bases at J, leaving 6 bases unmatched. The CDR3 runs 16 residues. The CDR3 reads CASSGWTSGRGETQYF. The DNA of the CDR3 is TGTGCCAGCAGTGGGTGGACTAGCGGGAGAGGAGAGACCCAGTACTTC.

The J gene is TRBJ1-3, the V gene TRBV6-5; TRBD1 matches at 8 bases. The junction had 5 bases not matched to a gene; V was cut back by 7 bases and J by 0 bases. This CDR3 comprises 15 residues. Germline V lookup: CDR1 MNHEY, CDR2 SVGAGI. In nucleotides, the CDR3 is TGTGCCAGCACCACAGGGGGTTACTCTGGAAACACCATATATTTT. Protein product: CASTTGGYSGNTIYF.

The V call is TRBV5-1, the J call TRBJ1-5; D not certain. This CDR3 comprises 15 residues. The germline V gene has CDR1 SGHRS and CDR2 YFSETQ. Trimming took 1 base from V and 1 from J, leaving 9 bases between them. The CDR3 spells CASSLFPESNQPQHF. The CDR3, as DNA: TGCGCCAGCAGCTTGTTCCCGGAGAGCAATCAGCCCCAGCATTTT.